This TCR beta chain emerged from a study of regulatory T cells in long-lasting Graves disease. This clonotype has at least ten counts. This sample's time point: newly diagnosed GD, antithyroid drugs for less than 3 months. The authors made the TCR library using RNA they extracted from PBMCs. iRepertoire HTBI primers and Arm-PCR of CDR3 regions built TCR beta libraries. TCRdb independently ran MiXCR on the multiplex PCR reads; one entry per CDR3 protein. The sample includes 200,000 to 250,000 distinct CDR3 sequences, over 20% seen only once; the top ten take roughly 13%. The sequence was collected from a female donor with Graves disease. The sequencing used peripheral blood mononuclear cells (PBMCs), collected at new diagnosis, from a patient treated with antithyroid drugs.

The CDR3 sequence is CASNQRNTEAFF. The CDR3 coding sequence is TGTGCCAGTAATCAAAGGAACACTGAAGCTTTCTTT. This chain joins TRBV19 and TRBJ1-1, with D unresolved. CDR3 length equals 12 residues. Trimming took 7 bases from V and 1 from J, leaving 7 bases between them. Germline CDR1 LNHDA, CDR2 SQIVND (reference sequence).